Listed below are T cell receptor beta chains from one sample, sequenced in a study of OX40 agonist ivuxolimab in advanced cancers. The data were produced by immunoSEQ multiplex PCR, yet TCRdb's version contains in-frame clones alone and is incomplete. The sample includes about 94,000 clones, around 86% of them seen just once. This sample comprised CD4+ or CD8+ T cells sorted from blood, obtained in a trial of the OX40 agonist ivuxolimab. The receptors come from an adult with an advanced solid tumor such as melanoma, head and neck, liver or kidney cancer. Both conserved end residues are part of each CDR3. D genes are given only for firm matches. Some rows mark clone size as missing; the rest say once, few, many or name a class of expanded clone.

D	V	size	J	CDR3	DNA
.	TRBV6-1	.	TRBJ2-1	CASSNNQGYEQFF	TGTGCCAGCAGTAACAACCAGGGTTATGAGCAGTTCTTC
TRBD2	TRBV30	.	TRBJ2-1	CAWGSGGPYNEQFF	TGTGCCTGGGGTAGCGGGGGTCCTTACAATGAGCAGTTCTTC
.	TRBV29-1	.	TRBJ2-7	CSVVTVSYEQYF	TGCAGCGTTGTGACGGTTTCCTACGAGCAGTACTTC
TRBD2	TRBV7-2	.	TRBJ2-1	CASRLGGVEGSYNEQFF	TGTGCCAGCAGACTCGGGGGGGTCGAAGGCTCCTACAATGAGCAGTTCTTC
TRBD1	TRBV5-4	.	TRBJ2-2	CASSRGQRRTGELFF	TGTGCCAGCAGCCGGGGACAGCGGAGGACCGGGGAGCTGTTTTTT
TRBD1	TRBV27	few	TRBJ1-6	CASRGPTAGGNSPLHF	TGTGCCAGCAGGGGTCCAACGGCAGGGGGGAATTCACCCCTCCACTTT
.	TRBV15	.	TRBJ1-3	CATSRGVLGNTIYF	TGTGCCACCAGCAGAGGGGTACTTGGAAACACCATATATTTT
.	TRBV19	.	TRBJ2-4	CASSMEGQSNIQYF	TGTGCCAGTAGTATGGAGGGACAGTCAAACATTCAGTACTTC
.	TRBV9	.	TRBJ2-2	CASSVAQPGELFF	TGTGCCAGCAGCGTAGCACAGCCCGGGGAGCTGTTTTTT
.	TRBV7-6	.	TRBJ1-1	CASSLQEGREAFF	TGTGCCAGCAGCTTACAAGAGGGCAGGGAAGCTTTCTTT
TRBD2	TRBV7-9	.	TRBJ2-1	CASKPAGVGNEQFF	TGTGCCAGCAAACCAGCGGGGGTGGGCAATGAGCAGTTCTTC
.	TRBV6-1	.	TRBJ1-5	CASRSQGPSYQPQHF	TGTGCCAGCCGGAGCCAGGGGCCATCTTATCAGCCCCAGCATTTT
.	TRBV19	once	TRBJ2-3	CASSRGGSRTVSSVPDTQYF	TGTGCCAGTAGTAGGGGGGGATCTAGGACAGTCTCGTCGGTGCCAGATACGCAGTATTTT
.	TRBV5-4	.	TRBJ2-3	CASSDFLRRSGTDTQYF	TGTGCCAGCAGCGACTTCCTTCGGCGCAGCGGCACAGATACGCAGTATTTT
.	TRBV5-4	.	TRBJ1-2	CASSPGGSYYGYTF	TGTGCCAGCAGCCCGGGCGGGAGTTACTATGGCTACACCTTC
TRBD1	TRBV11-2	.	TRBJ1-2	CASSFGQGARYGYTF	TGTGCCAGCAGCTTTGGACAGGGCGCAAGATATGGCTACACCTTC
.	TRBV7-2	.	TRBJ1-2	CASSSPGRGDYGYTF	TGTGCCAGCAGCTCCCCGGGACGGGGGGACTATGGCTACACCTTC
TRBD1	TRBV11-3	.	TRBJ2-2	CASSPPTGSNTGELFF	TGTGCCAGCAGCCCCCCGACAGGGTCGAACACCGGGGAGCTGTTTTTT
.	TRBV7-3	.	TRBJ2-3	CASRSRTTDTQYF	TGTGCCAGCAGATCCAGGACCACAGATACGCAGTATTTT
.	TRBV4-1	.	TRBJ1-2	CASSQHEGGPYGYTF	TGCGCCAGCAGCCAACATGAGGGGGGGCCATATGGCTACACCTTC
TRBD2	TRBV14	.	TRBJ2-7	CASSRGTREFDEQYF	TGTGCCAGCAGCCGAGGGACTAGGGAGTTCGACGAGCAGTACTTC
TRBD1	TRBV5-1	.	TRBJ1-1	CASQNPGQGTEAFF	TGCGCCAGCCAGAATCCGGGACAGGGAACTGAAGCTTTCTTT
.	TRBV7-8	.	TRBJ2-7	CASSLGLSYEQYF	TGTGCCAGCAGCTTAGGCCTCTCCTACGAGCAGTACTTC
TRBD2	TRBV10-1	.	TRBJ2-2	CASSEAGVGTGELFF	TGCGCCAGCAGTGAAGCGGGGGTAGGGACCGGGGAGCTGTTTTTT
.	TRBV7-2	.	TRBJ1-6	CASGPYRRTGSPLHF	TGTGCCAGCGGCCCCTACAGGCGGACGGGTTCACCCCTCCACTTT
.	TRBV6-4	once	TRBJ2-2	CASQLFANTGELFF	TGTGCCAGCCAGTTATTCGCGAACACCGGGGAGCTGTTTTTT
TRBD2	TRBV7-2	.	TRBJ2-7	CASSPRRLAGYEQYF	TGTGCCAGCAGCCCTAGACGGCTAGCGGGCTACGAGCAGTACTTC
TRBD2	TRBV7-2	.	TRBJ2-3	CASSPMGQGGGSTDTQYF	TGTGCCAGCAGCCCAATGGGTCAGGGCGGGGGGAGCACAGATACGCAGTATTTT